This TCR beta chain came from a study of blood T cell repertoires in COVID-19. For the study at large: T cells, B-cell-depleted T cells, or PBMCs provided the cDNA or gDNA that served as material.

V was shortened by 2 bases and J by 6 bases, with 13 bases between the two germline ends. Germline lookup yields CDR1 MNHEY and CDR2 SVGAGI. This CDR3 is 14 amino acids long. In the authors' workflow: The authors estimated nucleated cell counts from reference gene primer amplification. Clones were read by immunoSEQ multiplex PCR, and TCRdb kept only the in-frame ones, dropping some. V, J and clone size are taken as reported in that table, and D and trimming were inferred from the DNA itself. Of 220,000 or so clones in the sample, about 86% were seen once. Participants spanned ages roughly 18 to 95 years and resided in about two dozen US areas. Assignment of participants to cohorts was predicated upon participant-reported clinical history.

The specimen sequenced was PBMCs or T cells enriched from blood (not recorded which). The receptor was derived from a woman aged 40 to 49 with acute COVID-19. V is TRBV6-5 and J is TRBJ1-1, with D perhaps TRBD1 (6 bases). CDR3 sequence: CASSYPEQGAEAFF. The CDR3 DNA is TGTGCCAGCAGTTACCCTGAACAGGGTGCTGAAGCTTTCTTT.